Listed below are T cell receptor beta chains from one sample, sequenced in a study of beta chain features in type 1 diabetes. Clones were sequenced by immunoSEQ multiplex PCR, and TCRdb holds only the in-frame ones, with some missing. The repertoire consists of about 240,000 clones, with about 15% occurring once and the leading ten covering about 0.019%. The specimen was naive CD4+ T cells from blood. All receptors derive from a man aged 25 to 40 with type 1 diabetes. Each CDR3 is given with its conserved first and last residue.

CASSLVSRSAGGTEAFF TRBJ1-1 TRBV28
CAWSVQRGGWTEAFF TRBJ1-1 TRBV30
CASSSSGLNNQPQHF TRBJ1-5 TRBV19
CASSLYGSNTEAFF TRBJ1-1 TRBV7-9
CASSFLSGF TRBJ2-7 TRBV7-9
CASSGTGAKNIQYF TRBJ2-4 TRBV5-1
CSVEDSSGVFNEQFF TRBJ2-1 TRBV29-1
CASSLMGTGVYEQYF TRBJ2-7 TRBV5-4
CASSLEGGTQYF TRBJ2-3 TRBV7-2
CASSLDSTYTQYF TRBJ2-3 TRBV7-7